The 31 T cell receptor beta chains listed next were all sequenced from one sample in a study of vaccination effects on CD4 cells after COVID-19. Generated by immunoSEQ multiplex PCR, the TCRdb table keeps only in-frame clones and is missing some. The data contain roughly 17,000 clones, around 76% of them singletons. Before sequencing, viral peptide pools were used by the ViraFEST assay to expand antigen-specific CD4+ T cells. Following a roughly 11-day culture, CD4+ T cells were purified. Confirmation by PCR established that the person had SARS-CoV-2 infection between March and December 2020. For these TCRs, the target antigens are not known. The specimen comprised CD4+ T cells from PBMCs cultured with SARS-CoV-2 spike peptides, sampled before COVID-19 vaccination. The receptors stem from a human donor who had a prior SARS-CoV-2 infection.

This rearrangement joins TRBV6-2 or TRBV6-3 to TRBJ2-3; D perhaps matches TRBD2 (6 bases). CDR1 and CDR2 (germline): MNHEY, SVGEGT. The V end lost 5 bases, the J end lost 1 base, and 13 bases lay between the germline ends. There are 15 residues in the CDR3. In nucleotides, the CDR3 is TGTGCCAGCAGTCCGGGACTGTGGGGCACAGATACGCAGTATTTT. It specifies CASSPGLWGTDTQYF.

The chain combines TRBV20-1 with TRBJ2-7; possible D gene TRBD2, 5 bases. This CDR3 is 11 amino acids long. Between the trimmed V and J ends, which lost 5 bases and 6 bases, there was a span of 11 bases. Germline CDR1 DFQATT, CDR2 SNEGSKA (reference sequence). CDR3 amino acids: CSAGPAGEQYF. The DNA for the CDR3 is TGCAGTGCTGGTCCCGCGGGCGAGCAGTACTTC.

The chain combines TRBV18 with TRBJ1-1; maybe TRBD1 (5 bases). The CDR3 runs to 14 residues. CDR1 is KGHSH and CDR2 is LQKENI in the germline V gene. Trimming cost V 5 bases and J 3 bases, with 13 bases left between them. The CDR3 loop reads CASSVGRTHTEAFF. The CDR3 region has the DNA TGTGCCAGCTCAGTGGGACGTACTCACACTGAAGCTTTCTTT.

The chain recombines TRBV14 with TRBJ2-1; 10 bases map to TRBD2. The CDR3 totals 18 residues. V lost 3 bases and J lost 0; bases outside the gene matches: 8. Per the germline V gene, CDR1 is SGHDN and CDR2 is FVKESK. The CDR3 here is CASSQYGLAESSYNEQFF. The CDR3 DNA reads TGTGCCAGCAGCCAGTACGGACTAGCGGAAAGCTCCTACAATGAGCAGTTCTTC.

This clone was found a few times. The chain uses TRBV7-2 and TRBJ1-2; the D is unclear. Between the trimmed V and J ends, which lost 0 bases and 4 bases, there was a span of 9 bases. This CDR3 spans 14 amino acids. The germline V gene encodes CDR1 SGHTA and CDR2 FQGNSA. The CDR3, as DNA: TGTGCCAGCAGCTTAGCGACAATCCCCTATGGCTACACCTTC. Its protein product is CASSLATIPYGYTF.

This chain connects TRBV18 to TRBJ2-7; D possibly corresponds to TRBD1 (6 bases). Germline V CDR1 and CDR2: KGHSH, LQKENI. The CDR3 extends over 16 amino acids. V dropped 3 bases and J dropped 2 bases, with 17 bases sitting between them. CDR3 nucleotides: TGTGCCAGCTCACCTTTAGGGCAGGGGTCACCCTACGAGCAGTACTTC. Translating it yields CASSPLGQGSPYEQYF.

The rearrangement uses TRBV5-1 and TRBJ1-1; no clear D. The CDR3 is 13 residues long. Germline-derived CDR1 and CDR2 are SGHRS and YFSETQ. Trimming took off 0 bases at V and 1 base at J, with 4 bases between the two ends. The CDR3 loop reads CASSLGGNTEAFF. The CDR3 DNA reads TGCGCCAGCAGCTTGGGAGGGAACACTGAAGCTTTCTTT.

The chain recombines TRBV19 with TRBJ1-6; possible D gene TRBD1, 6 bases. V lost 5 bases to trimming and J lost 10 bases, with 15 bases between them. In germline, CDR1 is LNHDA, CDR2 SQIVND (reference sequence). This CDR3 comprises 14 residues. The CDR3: CASSVTGRESPLHF. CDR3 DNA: TGTGCCAGTAGTGTGACAGGTCGAGAATCACCCCTCCACTTT. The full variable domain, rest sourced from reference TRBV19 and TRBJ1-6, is DGGITQSPKYLFRKEGQNVTLSCEQNLNHDAMYWYRQDPGQGLRLIYYSQIVNDFQKGDIAEGYSVSREKKESFPLTVTSAQKNPTAFYLCASSVTGRESPLHFGNGTRLTVT.

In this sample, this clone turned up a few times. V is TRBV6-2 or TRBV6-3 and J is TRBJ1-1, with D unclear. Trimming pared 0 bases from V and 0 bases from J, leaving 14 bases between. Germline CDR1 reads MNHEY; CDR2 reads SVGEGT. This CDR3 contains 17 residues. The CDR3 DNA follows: TGTGCCAGCAGTTACTCGAGTTTTCGAGGATTGAACACTGAAGCTTTCTTT. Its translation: CASSYSSFRGLNTEAFF.

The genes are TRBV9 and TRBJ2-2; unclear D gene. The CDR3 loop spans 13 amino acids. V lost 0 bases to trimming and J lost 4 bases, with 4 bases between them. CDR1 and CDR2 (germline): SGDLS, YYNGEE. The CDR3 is CASSVGVTGELFF. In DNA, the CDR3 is TGTGCCAGCAGCGTAGGGGTCACCGGGGAGCTGTTTTTT.

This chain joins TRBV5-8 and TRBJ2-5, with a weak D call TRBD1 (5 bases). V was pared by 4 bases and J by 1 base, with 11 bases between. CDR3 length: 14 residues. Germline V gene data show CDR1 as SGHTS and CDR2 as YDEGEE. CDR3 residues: CASSPSTAQETQYF. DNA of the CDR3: TGTGCCAGCAGCCCCTCGACAGCCCAAGAGACCCAGTACTTC. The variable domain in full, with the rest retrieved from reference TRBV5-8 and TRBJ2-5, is EAGVTQSPTHLIKTRGQQATLRCSPISGHTSVYWYQQALGLGLQFLLWYDEGEERNRGNFPPRFSGRQFPNYSSELNVNALELEDSALYLCASSPSTAQETQYFGPGTRLLVL.

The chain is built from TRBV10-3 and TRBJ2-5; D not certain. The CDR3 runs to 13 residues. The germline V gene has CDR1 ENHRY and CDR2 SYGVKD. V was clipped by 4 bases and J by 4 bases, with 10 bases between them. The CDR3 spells CAISVRWGETQYF. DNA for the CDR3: TGTGCCATCAGTGTTAGGTGGGGAGAGACCCAGTACTTC.

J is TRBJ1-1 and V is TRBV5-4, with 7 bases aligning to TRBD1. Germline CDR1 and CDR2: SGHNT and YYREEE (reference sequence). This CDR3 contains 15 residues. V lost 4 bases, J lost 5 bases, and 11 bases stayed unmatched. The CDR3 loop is CASSLPGQRRTEAFF. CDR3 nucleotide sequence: TGTGCCAGCAGCCTGCCGGGACAGAGGAGGACTGAAGCTTTCTTT.

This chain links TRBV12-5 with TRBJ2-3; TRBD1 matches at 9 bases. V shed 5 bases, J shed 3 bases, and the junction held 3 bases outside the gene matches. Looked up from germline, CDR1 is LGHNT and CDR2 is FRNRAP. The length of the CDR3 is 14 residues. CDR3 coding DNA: TGTGCTAGTGGTCCGGGGACAGGGACAGATACGCAGTATTTT. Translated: CASGPGTGTDTQYF.

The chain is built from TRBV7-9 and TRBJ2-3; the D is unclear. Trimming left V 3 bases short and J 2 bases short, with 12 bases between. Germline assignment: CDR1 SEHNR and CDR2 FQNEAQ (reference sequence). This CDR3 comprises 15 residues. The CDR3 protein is CASSLVQRYTDTQYF. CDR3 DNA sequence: TGTGCCAGCAGCTTGGTTCAGCGCTACACAGATACGCAGTATTTT.

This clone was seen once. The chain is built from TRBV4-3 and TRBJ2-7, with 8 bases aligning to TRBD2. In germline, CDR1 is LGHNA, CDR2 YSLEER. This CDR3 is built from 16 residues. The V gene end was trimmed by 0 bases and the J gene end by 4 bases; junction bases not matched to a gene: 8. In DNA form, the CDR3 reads TGCGCCAGCAGCCAAGATCTGCAGACTAGCGAGTACGAGCAGTACTTC. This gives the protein CASSQDLQTSEYEQYF.

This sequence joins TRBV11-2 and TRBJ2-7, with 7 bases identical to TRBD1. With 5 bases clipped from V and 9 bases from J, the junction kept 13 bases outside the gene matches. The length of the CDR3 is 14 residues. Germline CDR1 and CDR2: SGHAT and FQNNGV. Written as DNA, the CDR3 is TGTGCCAGCAGCGCCTTAACAGGGGAGCTTGGGCAGTACTTC. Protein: CASSALTGELGQYF.

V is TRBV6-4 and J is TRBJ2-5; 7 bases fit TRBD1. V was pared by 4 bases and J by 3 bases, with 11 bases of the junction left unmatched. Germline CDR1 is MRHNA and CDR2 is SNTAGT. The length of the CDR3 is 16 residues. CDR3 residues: CASSVLGDSKKETQYF. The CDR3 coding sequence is TGTGCCAGCAGTGTCTTAGGGGACAGCAAAAAAGAGACCCAGTACTTC.

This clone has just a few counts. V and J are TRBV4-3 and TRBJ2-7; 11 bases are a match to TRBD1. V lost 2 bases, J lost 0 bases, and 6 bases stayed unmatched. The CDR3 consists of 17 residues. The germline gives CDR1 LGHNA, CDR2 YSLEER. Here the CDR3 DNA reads TGCGCCAGCAGCCAAACAGCGGGACAGGGGGTCTCCTACGAGCAGTACTTC. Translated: CASSQTAGQGVSYEQYF.

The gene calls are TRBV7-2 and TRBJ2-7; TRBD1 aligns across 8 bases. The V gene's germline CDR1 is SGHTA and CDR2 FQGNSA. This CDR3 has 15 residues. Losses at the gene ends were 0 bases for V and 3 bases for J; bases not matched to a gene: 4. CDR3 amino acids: CASSLAGQGGYEQYF. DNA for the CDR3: TGTGCCAGCAGCTTAGCAGGACAGGGTGGCTACGAGCAGTACTTC.

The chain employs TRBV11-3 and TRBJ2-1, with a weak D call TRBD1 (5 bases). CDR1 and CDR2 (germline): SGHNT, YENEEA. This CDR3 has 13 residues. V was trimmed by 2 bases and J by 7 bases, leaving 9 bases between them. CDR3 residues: CASSLSPGNEQFF. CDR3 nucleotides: TGTGCCAGCAGCTTATCCCCAGGGAATGAGCAGTTCTTC. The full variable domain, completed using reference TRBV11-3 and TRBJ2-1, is EAGVVQSPRYKIIEKKQPVAFWCNPISGHNTLYWYLQNLGQGPELLIRYENEEAVDDSQLPKDRFSAERLKGVDSTLKIQPAELGDSAVYLCASSLSPGNEQFFGPGTRLTVL.

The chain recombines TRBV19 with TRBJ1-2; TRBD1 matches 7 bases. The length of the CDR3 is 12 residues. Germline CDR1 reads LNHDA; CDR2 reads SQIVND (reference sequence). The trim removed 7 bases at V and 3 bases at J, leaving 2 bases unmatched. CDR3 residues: CASITGDYGYTF. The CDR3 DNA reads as TGTGCCAGTATAACAGGGGACTATGGCTACACCTTC.

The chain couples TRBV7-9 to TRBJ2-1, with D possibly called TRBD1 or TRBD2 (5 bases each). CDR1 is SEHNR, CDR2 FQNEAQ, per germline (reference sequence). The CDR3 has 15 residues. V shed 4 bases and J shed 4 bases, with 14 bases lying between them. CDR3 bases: TGTGCCAGCAGCTCCCGGGGCCGCGGATACAATGAGCAGTTCTTC. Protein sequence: CASSSRGRGYNEQFF.

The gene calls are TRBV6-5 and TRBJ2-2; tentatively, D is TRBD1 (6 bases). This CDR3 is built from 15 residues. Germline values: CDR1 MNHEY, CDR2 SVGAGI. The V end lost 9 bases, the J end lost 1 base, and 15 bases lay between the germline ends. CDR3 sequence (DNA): TGTGCCAGGGACAGTCCATCACAGAACACCGGGGAGCTGTTTTTT. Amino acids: CARDSPSQNTGELFF.

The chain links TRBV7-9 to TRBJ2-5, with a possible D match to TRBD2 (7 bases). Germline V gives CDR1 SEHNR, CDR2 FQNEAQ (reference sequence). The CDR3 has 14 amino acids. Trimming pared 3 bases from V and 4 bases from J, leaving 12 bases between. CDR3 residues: CASSFGGRAETQYF. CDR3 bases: TGTGCCAGCAGCTTCGGGGGGCGGGCAGAGACCCAGTACTTC.

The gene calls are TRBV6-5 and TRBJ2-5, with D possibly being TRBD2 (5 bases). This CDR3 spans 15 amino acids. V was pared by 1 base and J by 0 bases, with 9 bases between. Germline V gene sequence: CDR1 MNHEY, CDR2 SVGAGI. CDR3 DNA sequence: TGTGCCAGCAGTTACTACGGGGAAGACCAAGAGACCCAGTACTTC. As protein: CASSYYGEDQETQYF.

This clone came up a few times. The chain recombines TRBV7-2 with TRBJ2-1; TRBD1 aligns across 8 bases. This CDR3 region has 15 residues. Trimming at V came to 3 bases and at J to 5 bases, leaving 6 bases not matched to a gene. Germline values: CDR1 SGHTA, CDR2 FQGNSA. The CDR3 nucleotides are TGTGCCAGCAGCTTCCGAGGACAGGGCAACAATGAGCAGTTCTTC. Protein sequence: CASSFRGQGNNEQFF. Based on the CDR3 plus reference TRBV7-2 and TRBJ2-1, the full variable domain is GAGVSQSPSNKVTEKGKDVELRCDPISGHTALYWYRQSLGQGLEFLIYFQGNSAPDKSGLPSDRFSAERTGGSVSTLTIQRTQQEDSAVYLCASSFRGQGNNEQFFGPGTRLTVL.

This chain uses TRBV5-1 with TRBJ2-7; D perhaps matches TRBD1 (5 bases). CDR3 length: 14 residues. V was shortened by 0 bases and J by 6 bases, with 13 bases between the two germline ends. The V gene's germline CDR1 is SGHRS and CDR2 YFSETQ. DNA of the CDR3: TGCGCCAGCAGCTTGGAGGGGTTTGGTTTCGAGCAGTACTTC. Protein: CASSLEGFGFEQYF.

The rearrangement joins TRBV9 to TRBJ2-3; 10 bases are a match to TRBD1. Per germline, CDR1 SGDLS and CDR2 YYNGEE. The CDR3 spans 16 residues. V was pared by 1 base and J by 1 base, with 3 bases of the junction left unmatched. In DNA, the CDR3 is TGTGCCAGCAGCGTAAGTGGGACAGGGGGCACAGATACGCAGTATTTT. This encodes CASSVSGTGGTDTQYF.

For the CDR3, the DNA is TGTGCCATCAGTGAGTTGGCGGGAGGTACTGAAGCTTTCTTT. It encodes CAISELAGGTEAFF. This chain joins TRBV10-3 and TRBJ1-1, with D hard to call. Germline-derived CDR1 and CDR2 are ENHRY and SYGVKD. The CDR3 extends over 14 amino acids. V shed 1 base and J shed 5 bases, with 11 bases lying between them.

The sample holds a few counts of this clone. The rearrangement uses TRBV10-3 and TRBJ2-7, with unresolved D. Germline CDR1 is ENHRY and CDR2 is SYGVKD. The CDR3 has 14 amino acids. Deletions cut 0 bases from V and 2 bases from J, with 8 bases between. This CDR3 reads CAISESRSTYEQYF. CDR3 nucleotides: TGTGCCATCAGTGAGTCCAGGAGTACCTACGAGCAGTACTTC.